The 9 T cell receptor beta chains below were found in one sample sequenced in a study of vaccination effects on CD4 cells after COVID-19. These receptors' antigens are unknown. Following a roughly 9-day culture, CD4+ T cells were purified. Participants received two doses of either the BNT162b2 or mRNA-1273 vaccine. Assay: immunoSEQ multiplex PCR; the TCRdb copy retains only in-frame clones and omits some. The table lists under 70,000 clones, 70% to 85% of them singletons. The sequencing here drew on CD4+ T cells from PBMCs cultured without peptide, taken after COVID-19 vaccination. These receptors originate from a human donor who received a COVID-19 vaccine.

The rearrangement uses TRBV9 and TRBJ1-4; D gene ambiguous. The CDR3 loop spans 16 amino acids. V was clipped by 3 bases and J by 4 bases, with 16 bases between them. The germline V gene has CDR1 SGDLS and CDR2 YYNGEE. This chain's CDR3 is CASSAHGGGINEKLFF. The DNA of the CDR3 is TGTGCCAGCAGCGCTCATGGAGGTGGTATTAATGAAAAACTGTTTTTT.

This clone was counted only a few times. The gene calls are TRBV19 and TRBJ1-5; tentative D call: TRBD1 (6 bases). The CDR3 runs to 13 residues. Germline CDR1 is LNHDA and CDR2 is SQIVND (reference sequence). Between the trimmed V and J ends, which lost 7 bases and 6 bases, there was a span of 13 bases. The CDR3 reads CASNEQGGQPQHF. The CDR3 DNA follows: TGTGCCAGTAATGAACAGGGTGGTCAGCCCCAGCATTTT.

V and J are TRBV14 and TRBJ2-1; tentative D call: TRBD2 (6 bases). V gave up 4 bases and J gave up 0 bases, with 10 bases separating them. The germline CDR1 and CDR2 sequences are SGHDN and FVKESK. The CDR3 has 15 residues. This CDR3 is CASSRDLSSYNEQFF. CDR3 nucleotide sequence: TGTGCCAGCAGCCGGGACTTGAGCTCCTACAATGAGCAGTTCTTC.

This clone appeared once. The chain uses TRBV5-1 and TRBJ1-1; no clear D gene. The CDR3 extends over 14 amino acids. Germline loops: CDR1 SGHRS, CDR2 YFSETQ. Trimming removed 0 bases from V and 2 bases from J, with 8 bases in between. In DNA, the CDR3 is TGCGCCAGCAGCTTGGACGTCTTCAACACTGAAGCTTTCTTT. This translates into CASSLDVFNTEAFF.

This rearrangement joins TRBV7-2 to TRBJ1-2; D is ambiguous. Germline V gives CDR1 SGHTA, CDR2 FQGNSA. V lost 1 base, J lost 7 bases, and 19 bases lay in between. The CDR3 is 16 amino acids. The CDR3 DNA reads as TGTGCCAGCAGCTTAGGTCCGACGGTCAGAGGGTTTGGCTACACCTTC. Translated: CASSLGPTVRGFGYTF.

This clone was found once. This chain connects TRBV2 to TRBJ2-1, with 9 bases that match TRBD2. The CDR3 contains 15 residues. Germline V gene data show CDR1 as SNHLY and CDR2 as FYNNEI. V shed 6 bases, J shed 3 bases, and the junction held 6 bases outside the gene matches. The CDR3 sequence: CASRIAGANYNEQFF. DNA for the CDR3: TGTGCCAGCAGAATAGCGGGGGCCAACTACAATGAGCAGTTCTTC. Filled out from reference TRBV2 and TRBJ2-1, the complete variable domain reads EPEVTQTPSHQVTQMGQEVILRCVPISNHLYFYWYRQILGQKVEFLVSFYNNEISEKSEIFDDQFSVERPDGSNFTLKIRSTKLEDSAMYFCASRIAGANYNEQFFGPGTRLTVL.

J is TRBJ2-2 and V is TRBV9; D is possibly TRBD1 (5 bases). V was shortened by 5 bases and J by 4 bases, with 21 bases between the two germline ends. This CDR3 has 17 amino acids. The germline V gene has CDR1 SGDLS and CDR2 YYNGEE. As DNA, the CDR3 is TGTGCCAGCAGACCAGATTTAGGGGCGGTCGCCACCGGGGAGCTGTTTTTT. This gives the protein CASRPDLGAVATGELFF.

DNA of the CDR3: TGTGCCAGCAGTGGAGGTGACGGACACTGGAGCAATCAGCCCCAGCATTTT. This encodes CASSGGDGHWSNQPQHF. The genes are TRBV25-1 and TRBJ1-5; the D gene is possibly TRBD1 (5 bases). The ends were cut back, 4 bases at V and 1 base at J, with 17 bases in the middle. The CDR3 extends over 17 amino acids. Germline CDR1 and CDR2: MGHDK and SYGVNS.

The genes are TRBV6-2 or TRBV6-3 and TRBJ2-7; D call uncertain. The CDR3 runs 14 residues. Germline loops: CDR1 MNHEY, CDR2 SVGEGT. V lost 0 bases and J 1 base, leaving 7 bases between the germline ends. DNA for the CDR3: TGTGCCAGCAGTTACTCGCCTGAATCCTACGAGCAGTACGTC. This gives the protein CASSYSPESYEQYV.